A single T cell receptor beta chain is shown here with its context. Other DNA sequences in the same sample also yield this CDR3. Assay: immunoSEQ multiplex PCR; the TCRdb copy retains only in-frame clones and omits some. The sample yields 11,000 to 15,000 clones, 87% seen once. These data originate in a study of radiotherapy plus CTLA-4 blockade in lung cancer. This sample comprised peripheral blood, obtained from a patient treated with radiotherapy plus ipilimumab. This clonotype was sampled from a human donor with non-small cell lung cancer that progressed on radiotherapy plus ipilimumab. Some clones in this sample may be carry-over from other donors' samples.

The CDR3: CASGLVTSGNTEAFF. The CDR3 DNA sequence: TGTGCTAGTGGTTTGGTTACGTCGGGGAACACTGAAGCTTTCTTT. The chain uses TRBV12-5 and TRBJ1-1; D not resolved. The CDR3 contains 15 residues. Trimming stripped 0 bases from V and 1 base from J, with 9 bases between. Germline assignment: CDR1 LGHNT and CDR2 FRNRAP.